Described below is a single TCR beta chain sequence and its context. The sample is drawn from a study of CD8+ T cells in alopecia areata. For the study at large: Twice daily, treated patients received 5 to 10 mg of oral tofacitinib.

Treatment in this sample: oral pan-JAK inhibitor, 5-10 mg twice daily. Lesional scalp punch biopsies and peripheral blood were collected from alopecia areata patients. RNA extraction and reverse transcription yielded cDNA as sequencing template. TCRdb keeps only in-frame clones here, not all; method: immunoSEQ multiplex PCR. In the table there are about 210,000 clones, under 75% of which are singletons. J was trimmed by 2 bases and V by 2 bases; bases with no gene match: 12. Germline V gene data show CDR1 as LGHNA and CDR2 as YSLEER. The CDR3 has 20 residues. The input for sequencing was CD4+ T cells sorted from blood, taken at week 4, from a patient treated with tofacitinib. The chain joins TRBV4-3 to TRBJ2-6, with 10 bases aligning to TRBD1. This TCR was sampled from a human donor with alopecia areata. CDR3 sequence: CASSQRFGLTGGAGANVLTF. In nucleotides, the CDR3 is TGCGCCAGCAGCCAACGGTTTGGGTTGACAGGGGGCGCTGGGGCCAACGTCCTGACTTTC.